This TCR beta chain was recorded in a study of T cells after yellow fever vaccination. This CDR3 region has 13 residues. The ends were cut back, 4 bases at V and 0 bases at J, with 9 bases in the middle. CDR1 GTSNPN and CDR2 SVGIG come from the germline V gene (reference sequence). A process of 5'RACE template switching, which added a universal primer site and UMIs, was used to make TCR cDNA. One entry per CDR3 protein, called by TCRdb with MiXCR from the 5' RACE reads. The profile shows some 400,000 distinct CDR3 sequences, roughly a sixth of them singletons. This clonotype appeared a few times. This chain uses TRBV30 with TRBJ1-1, with unresolved D. The TCR sequence derives from a man aged 18 to 29 who received the YFV17D yellow fever vaccine. The material was PBMCs, obtained before the yellow fever booster vaccination. CDR3 region: CAWNGVMNTEAFF. DNA of the CDR3: TGTGCCTGGAATGGGGTAATGAACACTGAAGCTTTCTTT.